Included here is one T cell receptor beta chain sequence, with context. This CDR3 is built from 13 residues. Germline values: CDR1 SEHNR, CDR2 FQNEAQ (reference sequence). V gave up 5 bases and J gave up 7 bases, with 15 bases separating them. Libraries were prepared by immunoSEQ multiplex PCR; TCRdb keeps only in-frame clonotypes and omits some of them. This repertoire shows approximately 80,000 clones, about nine tenths found once; its top ten account for about 3.5%. The sample belongs to a study of T cell responses to AZD1222 COVID-19 vaccine. The TCR originated in an adult who received the AZD1222 COVID-19 vaccine. This chain connects TRBV7-9 to TRBJ2-7, with a weak D call TRBD2 (6 bases). The sample in question was peripheral blood, obtained 28 days after the second AZD1222 dose. This chain's CDR3 is CASSPGLRREQYF. The DNA for the CDR3 is TGTGCCAGCAGCCCGGGACTCAGGCGGGAGCAGTACTTC.